This TCR beta chain comes out of a study of blood T cell repertoires in COVID-19. Study processing details: Estimation of nucleated cell counts was performed using reference gene primer amplification. Clones were read by immunoSEQ multiplex PCR, and TCRdb kept only the in-frame ones, dropping some. V and J calls plus clone size are reproduced from that table; the DNA served to infer D and trimming. The profile shows over 150,000 clones, 60% to 85% of them singletons. CDR3 size: 13 residues. Per germline, CDR1 MGHDK and CDR2 SYGVNS. V was clipped by 2 bases and J by 8 bases, with 12 bases between them. In this sample, this clone turned up a few times.

The chain employs TRBV25-1 and TRBJ1-2; D is unresolved. The sequence was obtained from a man between 60 and 75 years old with acute or convalescent COVID-19. Sequenced input: peripheral blood. CDR3 nucleotides: TGTGCCAGCAGTGAAGTAGGAGTTAGAGGCTACACCTTC. Translation: CASSEVGVRGYTF.